This T cell receptor beta chain was sequenced in a study of cytomegalovirus exposure and HLA in healthy donors. Study-wide results and limits: A later look showed TCR association rates differing by HLA locus, highest for DRB1 and lowest for HLA-C. In vitro experiments confirmed that three CMV-associated chains were specific for CMV antigens. Reported findings show TCR beta sequences accurately forecast HLA-A and HLA-B alleles in most subjects.

In the PCR, 60 Vbeta and 13 Jbeta primers were used. In the study's own analysis: Unique TCR beta chains numbered roughly 80 million in a later analysis, with about 9.9 million shared. Data came from immunoSEQ multiplex PCR; TCRdb stores just in-frame clones and leaves some out. V and J calls plus clone size are reproduced from that table; the DNA served to infer D and trimming. The sample contains about 92,000 clones, over 55% of which appear only once. V was cut by 0 bases and J by 0 bases, with 14 bases left in between. CDR3 length: 17 amino acids. CDR1 SGHTA and CDR2 FQGNSA come from the germline V gene. To note about this clone: Its specificity is unknown.

This chain links TRBV7-2 with TRBJ1-1, with no clear D. The sequencing input was PBMCs. The source is a woman aged 18-29 years in good health and CMV-seropositive. CDR3 loop: CASSLAGMGSMNTEAFF. CDR3 sequence (DNA): TGTGCCAGCAGCTTAGCGGGGATGGGGAGCATGAACACTGAAGCTTTCTTT.